This T cell receptor (beta chain) is drawn from a study of cytomegalovirus exposure and HLA in healthy donors. Overall study context: The approximately 130 validation repertoires were reported in a later analysis to have been generated on the same platform as the approximately 600 first-cohort repertoires.

Between the trimmed V and J ends, which lost 1 base and 3 bases, there was a span of 9 bases. The CDR3 runs to 14 residues. Looked up from germline, CDR1 is GTSNPN and CDR2 is SVGIG (reference sequence). General study findings and limits: Subsequent analysis revealed that first-cohort TCR clusters tended to co-occur in the roughly 120 validation repertoires. There were some public TCRs occurring in many donors, but most TCR sequences were rare.

This clone was observed once. What it binds is not known. The method was immunoSEQ multiplex PCR; TCRdb's version includes in-frame clones alone and lacks a portion of them. This table holds approximately 58,000 clones, roughly 95% found once. The study drew the donors from its approximately 130-subject validation cohort, separate from the approximately 700-subject first cohort. This sequence originates from a woman younger than 30 in good health and CMV-seropositive. The sample consisted of PBMCs. The genes are TRBV30 and TRBJ1-4; D might be TRBD1 (6 bases). Here the CDR3 reads CAWSGRTANEKLFF. Written as DNA, the CDR3 is TGTGCCTGGAGTGGCAGGACAGCTAATGAAAAACTGTTTTTT.